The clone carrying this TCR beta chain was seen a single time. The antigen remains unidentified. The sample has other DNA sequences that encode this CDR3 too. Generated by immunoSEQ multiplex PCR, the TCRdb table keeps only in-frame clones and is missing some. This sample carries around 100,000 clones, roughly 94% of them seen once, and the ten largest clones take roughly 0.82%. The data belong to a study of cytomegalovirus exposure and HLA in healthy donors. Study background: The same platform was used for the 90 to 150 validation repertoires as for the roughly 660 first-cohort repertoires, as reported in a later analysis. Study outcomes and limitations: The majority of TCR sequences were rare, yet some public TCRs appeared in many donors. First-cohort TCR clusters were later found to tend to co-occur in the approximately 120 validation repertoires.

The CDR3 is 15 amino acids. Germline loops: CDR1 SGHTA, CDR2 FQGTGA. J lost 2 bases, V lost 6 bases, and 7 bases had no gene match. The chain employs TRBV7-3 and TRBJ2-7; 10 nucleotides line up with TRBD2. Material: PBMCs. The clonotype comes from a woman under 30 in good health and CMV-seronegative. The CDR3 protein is CASSPLAGAPYEQYF. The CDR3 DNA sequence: TGTGCCAGCAGTCCCCTAGCGGGGGCCCCCTACGAGCAGTACTTC.